Below are 32 T cell receptor beta chains sequenced from a single sample in a study of T cells in Graves' hyperthyroidism and ophthalmopathy. Researchers amplified the TCR beta CDR3 regions from RNA transcripts. RT-PCR in the first round (using the HTBI primer set) targeted the TCR CDR3. TCRdb re-called the multiplex PCR reads with MiXCR, one entry per CDR3 protein. Altogether some 560,000 distinct CDR3 sequences are present, less than 20% being singletons, with the ten largest covering under 7.5%. The sample consisted of blood. The receptor source for this set is a woman in her thirties with Graves' hyperthyroidism.

This clonotype was seen ten or more times. The J gene is TRBJ1-2, the V gene TRBV30; a weak D match, TRBD1 (5 bases). The CDR3 runs to 13 residues. Germline-derived CDR1 and CDR2 are GTSNPN and SVGIG (reference sequence). Trimming cost V 3 bases and J 5 bases, with 13 bases left between them. DNA of the CDR3: TGTGCCTGGAGCGGGGGACTTTTATATGGCTACACCTTC. This encodes CAWSGGLLYGYTF.

The DNA of the CDR3 is TGTGCCAGCAGCCAAGATCCCAGTTCATCAGGGCGAGAGCAGTACTTC. Translated: CASSQDPSSSGREQYF. The chain has TRBV7-2 and TRBJ2-7, with a weak D call TRBD1 (5 bases). Germline V CDR1 and CDR2: SGHTA, FQGNSA. The CDR3 is 16 amino acids. Trimming shortened V by 5 bases and J by 7 bases, and 24 bases separated the two germline ends.

This clonotype was seen a few times. This chain joins TRBV20-1 and TRBJ2-1, with 12 positions matching TRBD2. CDR3 length: 15 amino acids. Germline lookup yields CDR1 DFQATT and CDR2 SNEGSKA (reference sequence). V lost 2 bases and J lost 6; bases outside the gene matches: 5. The CDR3 sequence: CSARPTSGRFNEQFF. The CDR3 coding sequence is TGCAGTGCTAGACCCACTAGCGGGAGGTTCAATGAGCAGTTCTTC.

This clonotype has ten or more counts. The rearrangement uses TRBV20-1 and TRBJ1-1; possible D gene TRBD1, 6 bases. Germline CDR1 and CDR2: DFQATT and SNEGSKA (reference sequence). The CDR3 runs to 15 residues. V was cut by 1 base and J by 6 bases, with 18 bases left in between. CDR3 coding DNA: TGCAGTGCTAGAGGGGGGCGGGGGCGAGGCTCTGAAGCTTTCTTT. The encoded protein is CSARGGRGRGSEAFF.

This clonotype was seen more than once but under ten times. V usage is TRBV2 and J usage is TRBJ2-7; 8 bases line up with TRBD1. The junction had 11 bases not matched to a gene; V was cut back by 10 bases and J by 3 bases. Looked up from germline, CDR1 is SNHLY and CDR2 is FYNNEI. CDR3 length: 14 residues. CDR3 protein: CATQRDRQYYEQYF. For the CDR3, the DNA is TGTGCCACCCAAAGGGACAGGCAATACTACGAGCAGTACTTC.

Many counts were recorded for this clonotype. The chain has TRBV12-3 or TRBV12-4 and TRBJ2-7; D is unclear. Trimming took 6 bases from V and 1 from J, leaving 10 bases between them. CDR3 size: 13 residues. The CDR3 reads CASSRRTSYEQYF. The CDR3 DNA reads as TGTGCCAGCAGCAGACGGACGTCCTACGAGCAGTACTTC.

Points on this clonotype: With a much larger clone just one base away, this may be a read error. The chain uses TRBV6-2 or TRBV6-3 and TRBJ2-7, with D possibly being TRBD1 or TRBD2 (7 bases each). CDR3 length: 14 residues. Germline loops: CDR1 MNHEY, CDR2 SVGEGT. Trimming cost V 5 bases and J 6 bases, with 17 bases left between them. The CDR3 is CASSVSGGVREQYF. CDR3 DNA sequence: TGTGCCAGCAGTGTATCAGGGGGGGTCCGCGAGCAGTACTTC.

In this sample, this clonotype turned up many times. The V gene is TRBV11-2, the J gene TRBJ2-1, with 11 bases identical to TRBD2. With 5 bases clipped from V and 1 base from J, the junction kept 16 bases outside the gene matches. Germline CDR1 reads SGHAT; CDR2 reads FQNNGV. The CDR3 is 20 amino acids. In nucleotides, the CDR3 is TGTGCCAGCAGCGGGGTGAGGACTAGCGGGCCCCGGGGGTCCTACAATGAGCAGTTCTTC. It encodes CASSGVRTSGPRGSYNEQFF. The variable domain in full, with the rest retrieved from reference TRBV11-2 and TRBJ2-1, is EAGVAQSPRYKIIEKRQSVAFWCNPISGHATLYWYQQILGQGPKLLIQFQNNGVVDDSQLPKDRFSAERLKGVDSTLKIQPAKLEDSAVYLCASSGVRTSGPRGSYNEQFFGPGTRLTVL.

The table lists this clonotype with many counts. V and J are TRBV20-1 and TRBJ1-1, with 7 bases that match TRBD1. CDR3 size: 14 residues. Germline values: CDR1 DFQATT, CDR2 SNEGSKA (reference sequence). The V and J ends lost 0 bases and 3 bases, in that order; junction bases with no gene match: 4. The CDR3 loop is CSARDPQGYTEAFF. The CDR3 DNA sequence: TGCAGTGCTAGAGATCCACAGGGGTACACTGAAGCTTTCTTT.

This clonotype was seen a handful of times. The J gene is TRBJ1-3, the V gene TRBV11-2, with D unresolved. Germline lookup yields CDR1 SGHAT and CDR2 FQNNGV. The CDR3 length is 15 residues. The ends were cut back, 1 base at V and 2 bases at J, with 9 bases in the middle. This CDR3 is CASSLVGATGNTIYF. The CDR3 DNA sequence: TGTGCCAGCAGCTTAGTCGGCGCAACTGGAAACACCATATATTTT.

This clonotype was seen a handful of times. This chain links TRBV7-6 with TRBJ2-3, with TRBD2 matching 8 bases. CDR3 length equals 16 residues. V was clipped by 4 bases and J by 3 bases; unmatched bases: 9. The germline V gene has CDR1 SGHVS and CDR2 FNYEAQ. The CDR3 region has the DNA TGTGCCAGCAGCTCCCTCACCGGGGGGGGAACAGATACGCAGTATTTT. Its protein is CASSSLTGGGTDTQYF.

This clonotype was found many times. The chain joins TRBV7-9 to TRBJ2-3, with 10 bases identical to TRBD2. Germline V gene sequence: CDR1 SEHNR, CDR2 FQNEAQ (reference sequence). The CDR3 contains 16 residues. Trimming at V came to 4 bases and at J to 3 bases, leaving 7 bases not matched to a gene. The DNA of the CDR3 is TGTGCCAGCAGCTCCGGGACTAGCGCACTAACAGATACGCAGTATTTT. Protein sequence: CASSSGTSALTDTQYF.

V and J are TRBV10-3 and TRBJ1-6, with D hard to call. The germline V gene encodes CDR1 ENHRY and CDR2 SYGVKD. The CDR3 has 13 residues. Trimming shortened V by 0 bases and J by 11 bases, and 8 bases separated the two germline ends. CDR3 in DNA: TGTGCCATCAGTGAGTCGGCCAAGGCACCCCTCCACTTT. Amino acids: CAISESAKAPLHF.

This clonotype was detected ten times or more. The CDR3 DNA reads TGTGCCAGCAGTACCATAGATGATGAGCAGTTCTTC. Translated, it gives CASSTIDDEQFF. V usage is TRBV27 and J usage is TRBJ2-1; D not resolved. The CDR3 has 12 residues. The germline V and J ends were trimmed by 5 bases and 8 bases, with 10 bases remaining between them. Germline V gives CDR1 MNHEY, CDR2 SMNVEV (reference sequence).

J is TRBJ1-1 and V is TRBV30; D call uncertain. Germline values: CDR1 GTSNPN, CDR2 SVGIG (reference sequence). The CDR3 consists of 13 residues. Trimming shortened V by 0 bases and J by 5 bases, and 10 bases separated the two germline ends. The CDR3 protein is CAWSVSFGTEAFF. In DNA, the CDR3 is TGTGCCTGGAGTGTAAGCTTTGGAACTGAAGCTTTCTTT.

This clonotype came up many times. The chain is built from TRBV30 and TRBJ2-7; no definite D call. CDR1 and CDR2 from the germline V gene are GTSNPN and SVGIG (reference sequence). Trimming removed 0 bases at V and 4 bases at J, with 7 bases between. The CDR3 spans 12 residues. The CDR3 loop is CAWSVRPYEQYF. DNA for the CDR3: TGTGCCTGGAGTGTTCGGCCGTACGAGCAGTACTTC.

The sample holds many counts of this clonotype. V and J are TRBV2 and TRBJ2-1; no reliable D call. The CDR3 runs 14 residues. Trimming left V 8 bases short and J 1 base short, with 12 bases between. The V gene's germline CDR1 is SNHLY and CDR2 FYNNEI. This CDR3 reads CASEEASSYNEQFF. In nucleotides, the CDR3 is TGTGCCAGCGAGGAAGCTAGTTCCTACAATGAGCAGTTCTTC.

This clonotype has ten or more counts. The chain employs TRBV11-2 and TRBJ2-3, with TRBD1 identical over 7 bases. Trimming cost V 5 bases and J 0 bases; bases outside gene matches: 14. The germline V gene has CDR1 SGHAT and CDR2 FQNNGV. The CDR3 is made up of 18 amino acids. DNA for the CDR3: TGTGCCAGCAGCATCGGGACAGTTAGGTTGGGAAGCACAGATACGCAGTATTTT. Translating it yields CASSIGTVRLGSTDTQYF.

This clonotype occurred a few times. The chain uses TRBV7-2 and TRBJ1-6; D ambiguous. V lost 8 bases to trimming and J lost 6 bases, with 26 bases between them. This CDR3 region has 18 residues. Germline loops: CDR1 SGHTA, CDR2 FQGNSA. The CDR3 nucleotides read TGTGCCAGCGGCCGGGAACCGGAGGATATATGGGGTAATTCACCCCTCCACTTT. This sequence encodes CASGREPEDIWGNSPLHF.

This clonotype has a count of ten or more. The chain joins TRBV18 to TRBJ2-1; D remains unclear. Germline V CDR1 and CDR2: KGHSH, LQKENI. V shed 4 bases and J shed 8 bases, with 18 bases lying between them. The CDR3 runs 15 residues. In DNA form, the CDR3 reads TGTGCCAGCTCACTTACGGACGGCAGCTCGGATGAGCAGTTCTTC. As protein: CASSLTDGSSDEQFF.

The chain recombines TRBV5-6 with TRBJ2-7; perhaps TRBD2 as D (5 bases). The V end lost 0 bases, the J end lost 3 bases, and 13 bases lay between the germline ends. CDR1 SGHDT and CDR2 YYEEEE come from the germline V gene. The CDR3 extends over 15 amino acids. CDR3 residues: CASSLDGGSHYEQYF. The CDR3 region has the DNA TGTGCCAGCAGCTTGGATGGAGGCTCCCACTACGAGCAGTACTTC.

CDR3 sequence: CSALTTSGRFDHIQYF. In DNA form, the CDR3 reads TGCAGTGCTCTGACGACTAGCGGGAGGTTCGACCACATTCAGTACTTC. V and J are TRBV20-1 and TRBJ2-4; 13 bases agree with TRBD2. V lost 5 bases and J lost 8; bases outside the gene matches: 12. Germline CDR1 DFQATT, CDR2 SNEGSKA (reference sequence). CDR3 size: 16 residues.

Points on this clonotype: This could be a read error, since a much larger clone is one nucleotide away. V is TRBV6-2 or TRBV6-3 and J is TRBJ2-7; TRBD2 matches at 8 bases. Germline-derived CDR1 and CDR2 are MNHEY and SVGEGT. This CDR3 comprises 16 residues. The CDR3 is CASGYSRSGGQYEQYF. CDR3 bases: TGTGCCAGCGGTTACTCGAGGAGCGGGGGACAATACGAGCAGTACTTC.

This clonotype occurred many times. V gene TRBV7-9 combines with J gene TRBJ1-1; tentatively, D is TRBD1 (6 bases). V shed 5 bases and J shed 4 bases, with 14 bases lying between them. This CDR3 has 14 residues. The germline CDR1 and CDR2 sequences are SEHNR and FQNEAQ (reference sequence). CDR3 sequence (DNA): TGTGCCAGCAGCCAGAGCGGAGGGGGCACTGAAGCTTTCTTT. Translated, it gives CASSQSGGGTEAFF.

The V and J genes are TRBV4-3 and TRBJ2-3; 7 nucleotides align to TRBD1. J gave up 2 bases and V 0 bases, and 5 bases lay outside the gene matches. CDR1 and CDR2 from the germline V gene are LGHNA and YSLEER. CDR3 length: 16 residues. The CDR3 loop reads CASSQEAQGYTDTQYF. In DNA form, the CDR3 reads TGCGCCAGCAGCCAAGAAGCACAGGGGTACACAGATACGCAGTATTTT.

There are many counts of this clonotype. The chain recombines TRBV15 with TRBJ2-1; 7 bases align to TRBD2. The ends lost 0 bases at V and 5 bases at J; junction bases unmatched: 7. Germline V gene lookup returns CDR1 LNHNV and CDR2 YYDKDF (reference sequence). The CDR3 covers 16 residues. This chain's CDR3 is CATSRERGLMNNEQFF. CDR3 in DNA: TGTGCCACCAGCAGAGAACGGGGACTAATGAACAATGAGCAGTTCTTC.

The chain carries TRBV9 and TRBJ2-1, with D possibly matching TRBD2 (7 bases). CDR3 length equals 15 residues. The germline CDR1 and CDR2 sequences are SGDLS and YYNGEE. Trimming removed 1 base from V and 8 bases from J, with 16 bases in between. The CDR3 coding sequence is TGTGCCAGCAGCGTAATGGCTCTAGGGGGGGATGAGCAGTTCTTC. As protein: CASSVMALGGDEQFF. Variable domain in full (rest from reference TRBV9 and TRBJ2-1): DSGVTQTPKHLITATGQRVTLRCSPRSGDLSVYWYQQSLDQGLQFLIQYYNGEERAKGNILERFSAQQFPDLHSELNLSSLELGDSALYFCASSVMALGGDEQFFGPGTRLTVL.

This sequence joins TRBV6-1 and TRBJ1-6; 7 bases agree with TRBD1. V shed 5 bases, J shed 5 bases, and the junction held 9 bases outside the gene matches. CDR1 MNHNS and CDR2 SASEGT come from the germline V gene. This CDR3 comprises 16 residues. CDR3: CASSQYSGQNNSPLHF. The CDR3 DNA is TGTGCCAGCAGTCAATATTCGGGACAGAATAATTCACCCCTCCACTTT.

To note about this clonotype: Being one base from a much bigger clone, this may be a read error. The CDR3 loop reads CASSLGGTNVGSPLHF. In nucleotides, the CDR3 is TGCGCCAGCAGCTTGGGAGGCACGAACGTAGGTTCACCCCTCCACTTT. The rearrangement joins TRBV5-1 to TRBJ1-6; D is ambiguous. V was clipped by 0 bases and J by 9 bases, with 16 bases between them. The CDR3 runs 16 residues. The germline gives CDR1 SGHRS, CDR2 YFSETQ.

The chain links TRBV20-1 to TRBJ2-2; 16 nucleotides match TRBD2. This CDR3 has 18 amino acids. V shed 1 base and J 3 bases; nucleotides not matched to a gene: 5. The germline CDR1 and CDR2 sequences are DFQATT and SNEGSKA (reference sequence). The DNA of the CDR3 is TGCAGTGCTAGAGTTGGGACTAGCGGGAGGGGAGACACCGGGGAGCTGTTTTTT. This translates into CSARVGTSGRGDTGELFF.

V and J are TRBV20-1 and TRBJ2-4, with 11 nucleotides matching TRBD2. V dropped 0 bases and J dropped 4; count of bases not matched to a gene: 5. CDR3 size: 16 residues. The germline CDR1 and CDR2 sequences are DFQATT and SNEGSKA (reference sequence). The chain's CDR3 is CSARDRIAGGKNIQYF. The CDR3 DNA follows: TGCAGTGCTAGAGATCGAATAGCGGGAGGGAAAAACATTCAGTACTTC.

This clonotype was observed at least ten times. The chain couples TRBV5-1 to TRBJ2-1; tentatively, D is TRBD1 or TRBD2 (5 bases each). V lost 0 bases and J 8 bases, leaving 12 bases between the germline ends. This CDR3 is 14 amino acids long. Germline assignment: CDR1 SGHRS and CDR2 YFSETQ. The CDR3 spells CASSLEQGRDEQFF. CDR3 in DNA: TGCGCCAGCAGCTTGGAGCAGGGACGGGATGAGCAGTTCTTC.